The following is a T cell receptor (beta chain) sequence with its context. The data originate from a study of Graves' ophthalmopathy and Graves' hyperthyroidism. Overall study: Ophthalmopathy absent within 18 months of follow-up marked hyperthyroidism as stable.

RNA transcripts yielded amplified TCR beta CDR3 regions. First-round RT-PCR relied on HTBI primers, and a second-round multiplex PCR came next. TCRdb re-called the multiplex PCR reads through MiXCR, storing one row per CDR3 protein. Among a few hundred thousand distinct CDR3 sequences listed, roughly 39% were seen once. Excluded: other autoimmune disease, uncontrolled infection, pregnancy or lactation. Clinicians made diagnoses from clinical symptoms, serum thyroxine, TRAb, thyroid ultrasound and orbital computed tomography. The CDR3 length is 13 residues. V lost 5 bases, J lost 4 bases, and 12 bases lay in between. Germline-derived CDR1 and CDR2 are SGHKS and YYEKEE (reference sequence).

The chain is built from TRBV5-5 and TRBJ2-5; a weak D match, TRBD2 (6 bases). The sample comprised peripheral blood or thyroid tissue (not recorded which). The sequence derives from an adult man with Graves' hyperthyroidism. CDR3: CASSSWTIETQYF. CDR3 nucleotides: TGTGCCAGCAGTTCTTGGACTATAGAGACCCAGTACTTC. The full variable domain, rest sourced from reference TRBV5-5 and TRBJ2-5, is DAGVTQSPTHLIKTRGQQVTLRCSPISGHKSVSWYQQVLGQGPQFIFQYYEKEERGRGNFPDRFSARQFPNYSSELNVNALLLGDSALYLCASSSWTIETQYFGPGTRLLVL.